This T cell receptor (beta chain) appears in the sequencing data of a study of T cells in Graves' hyperthyroidism and ophthalmopathy. Study-level findings and limits: Most thyroid clonotypes expanded above 0.001 were also detected in blood.

Comment on this clonotype: Its specificity is unknown.

This CDR3 is built from 13 residues. Germline lookup yields CDR1 DFQATT and CDR2 SNEGSKA (reference sequence). The ends were cut back, 4 bases at V and 7 bases at J, with 14 bases in the middle. Amplified regions were TCR beta CDR3 sequences from RNA transcripts. TCR CDR3 underwent first-round RT-PCR with the HTBI primer set. TCRdb re-called the multiplex PCR reads through MiXCR, storing one row per CDR3 protein. The sample has 490,000 or so distinct CDR3 sequences, 20% to 25% seen once. This rearrangement joins TRBV20-1 to TRBJ2-1, with D unclear. The sequencing sample was made of blood. The origin of this receptor is a woman in her seventies with Graves' ophthalmopathy. In DNA, the CDR3 is TGCAGTGCTACCACCCTCACTAAGAATGAGCAGTTCTTC. It codes for CSATTLTKNEQFF.